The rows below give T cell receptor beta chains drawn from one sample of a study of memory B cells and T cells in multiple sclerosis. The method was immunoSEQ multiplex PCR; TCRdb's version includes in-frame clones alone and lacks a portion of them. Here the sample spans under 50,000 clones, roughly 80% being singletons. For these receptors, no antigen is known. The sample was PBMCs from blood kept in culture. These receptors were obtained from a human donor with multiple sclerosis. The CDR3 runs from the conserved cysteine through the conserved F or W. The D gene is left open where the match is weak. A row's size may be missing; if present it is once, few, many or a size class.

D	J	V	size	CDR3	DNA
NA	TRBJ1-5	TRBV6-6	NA	CASSYIGQEEPQHF	TGTGCCAGCAGTTACATTGGTCAGGAGGAGCCCCAGCATTTT
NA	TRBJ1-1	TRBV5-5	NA	CASSLASTVAGAFF	TGTGCCAGCAGCTTGGCCAGTACGGTTGCCGGGGCTTTCTTT
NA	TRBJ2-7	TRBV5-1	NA	CASSLAGRIYEQYF	TGCGCCAGCAGCTTGGCGGGACGGATCTACGAGCAGTACTTC
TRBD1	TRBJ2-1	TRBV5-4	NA	CASSSSTLTGSHLYNEQFF	TGTGCCAGCAGCTCAAGTACGCTGACAGGGTCCCACCTTTACAATGAGCAGTTCTTC
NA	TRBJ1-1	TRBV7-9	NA	CASSLAVGDTEAFF	TGTGCCAGCAGCTTAGCGGTGGGGGACACTGAAGCTTTCTTT
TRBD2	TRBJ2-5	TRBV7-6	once	CASSLVLAGAREVRETQYF	TGTGCCAGCAGCTTAGTCCTAGCGGGGGCACGGGAAGTGAGGGAGACCCAGTACTTC
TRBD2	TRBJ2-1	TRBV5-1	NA	CASSLASGGHNEQFF	TGCGCCAGCAGCTTGGCTAGCGGGGGCCACAATGAGCAGTTCTTC
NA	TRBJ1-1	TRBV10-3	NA	CAISESKLGATEAFF	TGTGCCATCAGTGAGTCGAAGTTGGGCGCAACTGAAGCTTTCTTT
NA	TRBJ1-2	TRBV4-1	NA	CASSQDGGGNYGYTF	TGCGCCAGCAGCCAAGACGGGGGAGGGAACTATGGCTACACCTTC
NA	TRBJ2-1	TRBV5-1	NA	CASSVVPAGEQFF	TGCGCCAGCAGCGTGGTCCCGGCGGGTGAGCAGTTCTTC
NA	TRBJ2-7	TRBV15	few	CATSMGTSYEQYF	TGTGCCACCAGCATGGGAACCTCCTACGAGCAGTACTTC
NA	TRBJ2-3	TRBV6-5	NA	CASRGREPSTDTQYF	TGTGCCAGCAGAGGACGGGAGCCTAGCACAGATACGCAGTATTTT
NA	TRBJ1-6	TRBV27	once	CASTLNRSYNSPLHF	TGTGCCAGCACCCTCAATCGCTCCTATAATTCACCCCTCCACTTT
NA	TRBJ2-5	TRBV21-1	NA	CASSNCGDETQYF	TGTGCCAGCAGCAATTGCGGGGACGAGACCCAGTACTTC
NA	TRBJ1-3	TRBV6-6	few	CASYAFLLGNTIYF	TGTGCCAGCTACGCTTTTCTACTAGGAAACACCATATATTTT
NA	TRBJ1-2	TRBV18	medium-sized	CASSPRAGDTYGYTF	TGTGCCAGCTCACCAAGGGCAGGAGATACTTATGGCTACACCTTC
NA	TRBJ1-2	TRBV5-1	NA	CASSLGRENYGYTF	TGCGCCAGCAGCTTGGGGCGTGAGAACTATGGCTACACCTTC
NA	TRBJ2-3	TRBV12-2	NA	CASRRTTGAVVDTQYF	TGTGCAAGTCGTCGTACGACGGGGGCGGTGGTAGATACGCAGTATTTT
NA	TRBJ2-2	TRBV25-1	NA	CASSEGGGELFF	TGTGCCAGCAGTGAGGGGGGCGGGGAGCTGTTTTTT
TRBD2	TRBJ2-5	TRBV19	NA	CASSWGTSGLWYQETQYF	TGTGCCAGTAGTTGGGGGACTAGCGGACTTTGGTACCAAGAGACCCAGTACTTC
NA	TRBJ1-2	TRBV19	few	CASSPINYGYTF	TGTGCCAGTAGTCCGATTAACTATGGCTACACCTTC
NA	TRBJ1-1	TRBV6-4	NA	CASRSRRGGPTIF	TGTGCCAGCAGGAGCCGACGAGGGGGTCCAACTATTTTT
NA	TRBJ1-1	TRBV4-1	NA	CASSQRDSGSTEAFF	TGCGCCAGCAGCCAGAGGGACTCAGGGAGCACTGAAGCTTTCTTT
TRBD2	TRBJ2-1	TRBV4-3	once	CASSQDATSGYNEQFF	TGCGCCAGCAGCCAAGATGCGACTAGCGGATACAATGAGCAGTTCTTC
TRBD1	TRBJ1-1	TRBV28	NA	CASSSPLDRVRPEAFF	TGTGCCAGCAGTTCCCCCTTGGACAGGGTTCGACCTGAAGCTTTCTTT
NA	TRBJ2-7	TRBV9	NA	CASSVEGSYEQYF	TGTGCCAGCAGCGTAGAGGGCAGCTACGAGCAGTACTTC
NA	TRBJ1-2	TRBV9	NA	CASSARGWGDYGYTF	TGTGCCAGCAGCGCCCGGGGATGGGGCGACTATGGCTACACCTTC
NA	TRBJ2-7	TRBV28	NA	CASSQTHRFLYEQYF	TGTGCCAGCAGTCAAACCCACAGGTTCCTCTACGAGCAGTACTTC
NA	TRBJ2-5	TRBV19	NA	CASSSPQGLAGETQYF	TGTGCCAGTAGTTCCCCCCAGGGGCTAGCCGGGGAGACCCAGTACTTC
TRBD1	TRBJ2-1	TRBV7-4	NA	CASSSGQGEEQFF	TGTGCCAGCAGCTCCGGACAGGGGGAAGAGCAGTTCTTC
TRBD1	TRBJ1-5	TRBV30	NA	CAWSSQGGWGNQPQHF	TGTGCCTGGAGTTCACAGGGGGGTTGGGGCAATCAGCCCCAGCATTTT
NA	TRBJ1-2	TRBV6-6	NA	CASRPGPANYGYTF	TGTGCCAGCAGGCCGGGACCGGCTAACTATGGCTACACTTTC
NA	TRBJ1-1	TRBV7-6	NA	CASDAGLGNTEAFF	TGTGCCAGCGACGCCGGGCTGGGGAACACTGAAGCTTTCTTT